The rows below give T cell receptor beta chains drawn from one sample of a study of OX40 agonist ivuxolimab in advanced cancers. This table comes from immunoSEQ multiplex PCR, and its TCRdb copy is limited to in-frame clones, with some not included. The sample contains tens of thousands of clones, roughly 81% of which appear only once. The sample in question was CD4+ or CD8+ T cells sorted from blood, obtained in a trial of the OX40 agonist ivuxolimab. The receptors were gathered from an adult with an advanced solid tumor such as melanoma, head and neck, liver or kidney cancer. Each CDR3 is given with its conserved first and last residue. Fields, in order: V gene, J gene, CDR3 length, clone size, D gene, CDR3 protein, CDR3 DNA. D genes are given only for firm matches. Some rows have no size entry. The others give once, few or many, or a class for an expanded clone.

V gene: TRBV13; J gene: TRBJ2-5; CDR3 length: 15; clone size: .; D gene: .; CDR3 protein: CASSPRRVDQETQYF; CDR3 DNA: TGTGCCAGCAGCCCCCGGCGGGTAGACCAAGAGACCCAGTACTTC
V gene: TRBV7-9; J gene: TRBJ2-5; CDR3 length: 14; clone size: .; D gene: .; CDR3 protein: CASSPRSEQETQYF; CDR3 DNA: TGTGCCAGCAGCCCCCGCAGCGAACAAGAGACCCAGTACTTC
V gene: TRBV11-2; J gene: TRBJ2-7; CDR3 length: 13; clone size: .; D gene: TRBD1; CDR3 protein: CASSPDRSYEQYF; CDR3 DNA: TGTGCCAGCAGCCCGGACAGGAGCTACGAGCAGTACTTC
V gene: TRBV20-1; J gene: TRBJ2-7; CDR3 length: 10; clone size: once; D gene: .; CDR3 protein: CSAQDGEQYF; CDR3 DNA: TGCAGTGCACAAGACGGAGAGCAGTACTTC
V gene: TRBV29-1; J gene: TRBJ2-5; CDR3 length: 14; clone size: once; D gene: TRBD2; CDR3 protein: CSVVVAGGRETQYF; CDR3 DNA: TGCAGCGTTGTGGTAGCGGGAGGGAGAGAGACCCAGTACTTC
V gene: TRBV11-2; J gene: TRBJ2-5; CDR3 length: 11; clone size: .; D gene: .; CDR3 protein: CASSSQETQYF; CDR3 DNA: TGTGCCAGCAGCTCCCAAGAGACCCAGTACTTC
V gene: TRBV10-1; J gene: TRBJ2-7; CDR3 length: 13; clone size: .; D gene: .; CDR3 protein: CASSEGREGEQYF; CDR3 DNA: TGCGCCAGCAGTGAGGGCAGGGAAGGCGAGCAGTACTTC
V gene: TRBV6-5; J gene: TRBJ2-7; CDR3 length: 15; clone size: .; D gene: TRBD2; CDR3 protein: CASTPGGGRTYEQYF; CDR3 DNA: TGTGCCAGCACTCCGGGAGGGGGTAGAACCTACGAGCAGTACTTC
V gene: TRBV7-9; J gene: TRBJ1-1; CDR3 length: 13; clone size: .; D gene: .; CDR3 protein: CASSLDRNTEAFF; CDR3 DNA: TGTGCCAGCAGCCTCGACAGGAACACTGAAGCTTTCTTT
V gene: TRBV11-2; J gene: TRBJ1-1; CDR3 length: 14; clone size: .; D gene: TRBD1; CDR3 protein: CASSWTGPNTEAFF; CDR3 DNA: TGTGCCAGCAGCTGGACAGGGCCGAACACTGAAGCTTTCTTT
V gene: TRBV9; J gene: TRBJ1-1; CDR3 length: 17; clone size: .; D gene: .; CDR3 protein: CASSVGQDPQDLTEAFF; CDR3 DNA: TGTGCCAGCAGCGTAGGACAAGATCCACAGGACCTCACTGAAGCTTTCTTT
V gene: TRBV5-1; J gene: TRBJ2-7; CDR3 length: 15; clone size: .; D gene: TRBD2; CDR3 protein: CASKLTGTSGDEQYF; CDR3 DNA: TGCGCCAGCAAATTGACCGGGACTAGCGGGGACGAGCAGTACTTC
V gene: TRBV5-6; J gene: TRBJ2-1; CDR3 length: 13; clone size: .; D gene: .; CDR3 protein: CASSLAGAAEQFF; CDR3 DNA: TGTGCCAGCAGCTTGGCGGGGGCGGCGGAGCAGTTCTTC
V gene: TRBV7-9; J gene: TRBJ2-1; CDR3 length: 13; clone size: .; D gene: .; CDR3 protein: CASSSISWNEQFF; CDR3 DNA: TGTGCCAGCAGCTCCATATCTTGGAATGAGCAGTTCTTC
V gene: TRBV5-6; J gene: TRBJ2-7; CDR3 length: 13; clone size: .; D gene: .; CDR3 protein: CASSWEFSYEQYF; CDR3 DNA: TGTGCCAGCAGCTGGGAGTTCTCCTACGAGCAGTACTTC
V gene: TRBV9; J gene: TRBJ2-7; CDR3 length: 14; clone size: .; D gene: TRBD2; CDR3 protein: CASSAGSGSYEQYF; CDR3 DNA: TGTGCCAGCAGCGCAGGTAGCGGGTCCTACGAGCAGTACTTC
V gene: TRBV5-6; J gene: TRBJ2-2; CDR3 length: 13; clone size: .; D gene: .; CDR3 protein: CASSHEGGGELFF; CDR3 DNA: TGTGCCAGCAGCCACGAGGGAGGCGGGGAGCTGTTTTTT
V gene: TRBV9; J gene: TRBJ1-2; CDR3 length: 17; clone size: .; D gene: .; CDR3 protein: CASSAPVTAEVRYGYTF; CDR3 DNA: TGTGCCAGCAGCGCGCCCGTGACGGCGGAGGTGCGCTATGGCTACACCTTC
V gene: TRBV9; J gene: TRBJ2-1; CDR3 length: 19; clone size: .; D gene: .; CDR3 protein: CASSVNKKGVGGSYNEQFF; CDR3 DNA: TGTGCCAGCAGCGTAAACAAAAAGGGGGTAGGGGGCTCCTACAATGAGCAGTTCTTC
V gene: TRBV13; J gene: TRBJ2-2; CDR3 length: 15; clone size: .; D gene: TRBD2; CDR3 protein: CASSLGLAGTGELFF; CDR3 DNA: TGTGCCAGCAGCTTAGGACTAGCGGGCACCGGGGAGCTGTTTTTT
V gene: TRBV18; J gene: TRBJ2-7; CDR3 length: 14; clone size: .; D gene: TRBD1; CDR3 protein: CASPTTGDVREQYF; CDR3 DNA: TGTGCCAGCCCGACCACAGGGGACGTGAGGGAGCAGTACTTC
V gene: TRBV7-7; J gene: TRBJ2-3; CDR3 length: 18; clone size: .; D gene: TRBD2; CDR3 protein: CASSLYPDLAGITDTQYF; CDR3 DNA: TGTGCTAGCAGCTTATACCCGGATTTAGCGGGGATCACAGATACGCAGTATTTT
V gene: TRBV7-6; J gene: TRBJ2-2; CDR3 length: 12; clone size: .; D gene: .; CDR3 protein: CASSSNKLELFF; CDR3 DNA: TGTGCCAGCAGCTCCAATAAACTTGAGCTGTTTTTT
V gene: TRBV10-3; J gene: TRBJ2-1; CDR3 length: 15; clone size: .; D gene: .; CDR3 protein: CAISPSGASYNEQFF; CDR3 DNA: TGTGCCATCAGTCCCTCCGGGGCCTCCTACAATGAGCAGTTCTTC
V gene: TRBV28; J gene: TRBJ2-3; CDR3 length: 16; clone size: .; D gene: TRBD2; CDR3 protein: CASSLLGLADTDTQYF; CDR3 DNA: TGTGCCAGCAGTCTACTTGGGCTAGCGGACACAGATACGCAGTATTTT
V gene: TRBV4-1; J gene: TRBJ2-7; CDR3 length: 13; clone size: once; D gene: .; CDR3 protein: CASSQVGSYEQYF; CDR3 DNA: TGCGCCAGCAGCCAAGTGGGCTCCTACGAGCAGTACTTC
V gene: TRBV5-6; J gene: TRBJ2-7; CDR3 length: 11; clone size: few; D gene: .; CDR3 protein: CASSLKGEQYF; CDR3 DNA: TGTGCCAGCAGCTTGAAGGGGGAGCAGTACTTC
V gene: TRBV13; J gene: TRBJ2-1; CDR3 length: 16; clone size: .; D gene: .; CDR3 protein: CASSLSGQSSYNEQFF; CDR3 DNA: TGTGCCAGCAGCTTAAGCGGACAAAGCTCCTACAATGAGCAGTTCTTC
V gene: TRBV12-5; J gene: TRBJ2-7; CDR3 length: 12; clone size: .; D gene: .; CDR3 protein: CASGFSAYEQYF; CDR3 DNA: TGTGCTAGTGGTTTCTCGGCCTACGAGCAGTACTTC
V gene: TRBV19; J gene: TRBJ1-2; CDR3 length: 14; clone size: few; D gene: .; CDR3 protein: CASTPSFTNYGYTF; CDR3 DNA: TGTGCCAGTACCCCTTCTTTTACTAACTATGGCTACACCTTC
V gene: TRBV7-6; J gene: TRBJ1-2; CDR3 length: 15; clone size: .; D gene: .; CDR3 protein: CAVRGRPSFNYGYTF; CDR3 DNA: TGTGCCGTTCGGGGCAGACCCAGCTTTAACTATGGCTACACCTTC
V gene: TRBV9; J gene: TRBJ2-1; CDR3 length: 17; clone size: .; D gene: TRBD2; CDR3 protein: CASSVDQREGSYNEQFF; CDR3 DNA: TGTGCCAGCAGCGTAGACCAGCGGGAGGGGTCCTACAATGAGCAGTTCTTC
V gene: TRBV27; J gene: TRBJ2-1; CDR3 length: 16; clone size: .; D gene: TRBD2; CDR3 protein: CASSPPSAGAYNEQFF; CDR3 DNA: TGTGCCAGCAGTCCCCCCTCCGCGGGGGCCTACAATGAGCAGTTCTTC
V gene: TRBV10-3; J gene: TRBJ2-7; CDR3 length: 12; clone size: .; D gene: .; CDR3 protein: CAISEGGYEQYF; CDR3 DNA: TGTGCCATCAGTGAGGGGGGCTACGAGCAGTACTTC
V gene: TRBV7-6; J gene: TRBJ2-7; CDR3 length: 14; clone size: .; D gene: TRBD1; CDR3 protein: CASSYPDRGSEQYF; CDR3 DNA: TGTGCCAGCAGCTATCCCGACAGGGGTAGCGAGCAGTACTTC
V gene: TRBV6-1; J gene: TRBJ2-7; CDR3 length: 15; clone size: .; D gene: .; CDR3 protein: CASSEIWQGPYEQYF; CDR3 DNA: TGTGCCAGCAGTGAAATCTGGCAGGGTCCCTACGAGCAGTACTTC
V gene: TRBV28; J gene: TRBJ2-7; CDR3 length: 20; clone size: .; D gene: TRBD2; CDR3 protein: CASSFIVSGTSGESSYEQYF; CDR3 DNA: TGTGCCAGCAGTTTCATAGTCTCCGGGACTAGCGGGGAGAGCTCCTACGAGCAGTACTTC